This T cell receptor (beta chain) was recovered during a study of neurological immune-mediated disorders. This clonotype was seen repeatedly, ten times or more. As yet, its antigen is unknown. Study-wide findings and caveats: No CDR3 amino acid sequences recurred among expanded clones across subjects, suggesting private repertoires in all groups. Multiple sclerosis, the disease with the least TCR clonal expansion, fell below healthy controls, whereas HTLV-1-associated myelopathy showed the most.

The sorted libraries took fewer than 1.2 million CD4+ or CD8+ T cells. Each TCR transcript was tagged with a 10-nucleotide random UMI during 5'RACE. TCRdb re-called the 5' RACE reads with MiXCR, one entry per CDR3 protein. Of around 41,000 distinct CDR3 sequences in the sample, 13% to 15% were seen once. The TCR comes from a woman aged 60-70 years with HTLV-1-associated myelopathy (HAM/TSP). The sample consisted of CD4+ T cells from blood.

This chain's CDR3 is CASSPQRGDTQYF. DNA for the CDR3: TGTGCCAGTAGTCCCCAGCGGGGGGATACGCAGTATTTT. The rearrangement uses TRBV19 and TRBJ2-3; 8 bases align to TRBD2. CDR3 length equals 13 residues. Germline V lookup: CDR1 LNHDA, CDR2 SQIVND (reference sequence). The J segment lost 6 bases and the V segment lost 5 bases, leaving 4 bases of the junction unmatched.